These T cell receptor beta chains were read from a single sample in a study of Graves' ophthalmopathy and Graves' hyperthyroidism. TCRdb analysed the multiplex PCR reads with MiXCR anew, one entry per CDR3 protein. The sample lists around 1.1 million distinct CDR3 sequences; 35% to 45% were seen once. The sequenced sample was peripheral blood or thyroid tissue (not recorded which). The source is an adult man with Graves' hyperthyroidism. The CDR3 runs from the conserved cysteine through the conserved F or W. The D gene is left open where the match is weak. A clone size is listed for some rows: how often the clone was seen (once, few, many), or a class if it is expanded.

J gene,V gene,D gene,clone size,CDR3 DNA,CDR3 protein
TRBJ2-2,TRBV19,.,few,TGTGCCAGTAGTAGCTGGCTAGTCCAGAACACCGGGGAGCTGTTTTTT,CASSSWLVQNTGELFF
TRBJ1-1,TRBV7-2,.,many,TGTGCCAGCAGCTTTGATGTCCGGGCTGAAGCTTTCTTT,CASSFDVRAEAFF
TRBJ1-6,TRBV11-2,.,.,TGTGCCAGCAGCCCACCACCCCCCACCGATTCACCCCTCCACTTT,CASSPPPPTDSPLHF
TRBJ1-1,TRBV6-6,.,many,TGTGCCAGCAGTTACGCGACGCGGGTATCCACTGAAGCTTTCTTT,CASSYATRVSTEAFF
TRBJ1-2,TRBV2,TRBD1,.,TGTGCCATTACGGACAGGGTACTTGGAAACACCTTC,CAITDRVLGNTF
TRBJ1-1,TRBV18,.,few,TGTGCCAGCTCACCGGACGTAGGGACCACTGAAGCTTTCTTT,CASSPDVGTTEAFF
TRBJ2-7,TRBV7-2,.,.,TGTGCCAGCGGCTTAACAACGGGCTCCCCGAGGGAAGGCGAGCAGTACTTC,CASGLTTGSPREGEQYF
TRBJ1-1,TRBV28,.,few,TGTGCCAGTTGCGGGAACACTGAAGCTTTCTTT,CASCGNTEAFF
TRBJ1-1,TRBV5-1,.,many,TGCGCCAGCAGCAGGGTCGGAGGCGGACAGTGGAACACTGAAGCTTTCTTT,CASSRVGGGQWNTEAFF
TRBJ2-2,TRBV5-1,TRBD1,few,TGCGCCAGCAGCTTTGGACAGGGGTCCGGGGAGCTGTTTTTT,CASSFGQGSGELFF
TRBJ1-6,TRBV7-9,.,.,TGTGCCAGCAGCCGTGAACCCATCCGCGGGGGGATCTCACCCCTCCACTTT,CASSREPIRGGISPLHF
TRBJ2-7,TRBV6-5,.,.,TGTGCCATCAGGGCGGGGGCGGGACCCGGGTTCCACGAGCAGTACTTC,CAIRAGAGPGFHEQYF
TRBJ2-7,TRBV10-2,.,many,TGCGCCAGCAGTGACGGGCCGGACGGGGCCGCCTACGAGCAGTACTTC,CASSDGPDGAAYEQYF
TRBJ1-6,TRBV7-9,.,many,TGTGCACTCGCTTCCGGGACGGTCAATTCACCCCTCCACTTT,CALASGTVNSPLHF
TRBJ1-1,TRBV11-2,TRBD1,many,TGTGCCAGCAGCTTAGCGACGACAGGGATCACTGAAGCTTTCTTT,CASSLATTGITEAFF
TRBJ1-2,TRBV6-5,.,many,TGTGCCAGCAGTTACTCGAGGGGAAACTATGGCTACACCTTC,CASSYSRGNYGYTF
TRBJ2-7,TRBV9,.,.,TGTGCCAGCAGCGTAGGAGGGGGAAGGGGACCTTACGAGCAGTACTTC,CASSVGGGRGPYEQYF
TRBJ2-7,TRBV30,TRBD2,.,TGTGCCTGGAGCAGACTAGCGGGGGGTGGCGAGCAGTACTTC,CAWSRLAGGGEQYF
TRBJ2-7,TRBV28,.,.,TGTGCCAGCAGGGATCATGATCGGGACACTACCTACGAGCAGTACTTC,CASRDHDRDTTYEQYF
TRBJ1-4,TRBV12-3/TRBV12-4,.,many,TGTGCCAGCAGTTTGGGAACAAGGGGTGAAAAACTGTTTTTT,CASSLGTRGEKLFF
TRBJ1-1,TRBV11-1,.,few,TGTGCCAGCAGCTCGGGAAACCGGGACACAAACACTGAAGCTTTCTTT,CASSSGNRDTNTEAFF
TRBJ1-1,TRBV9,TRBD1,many,TGTGCCAGCAGCGTAGATGGGGGACAGCACACTGAAGCTTTCTTT,CASSVDGGQHTEAFF
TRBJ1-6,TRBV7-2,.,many,TGTGCCAGCAGCCCTATACCGACGTGGAATTCACCCCTCCACTTT,CASSPIPTWNSPLHF
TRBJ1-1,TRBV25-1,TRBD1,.,TGTGCCAGCAGTCTCCCTGGGGGGACAGGGGGGTACACTGAAGCTTTCTTT,CASSLPGGTGGYTEAFF
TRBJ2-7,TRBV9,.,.,TGTGCCAGCAGGGGGATCGGGCCTTACGAGCAGTACTTC,CASRGIGPYEQYF
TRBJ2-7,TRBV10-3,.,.,TGTGCCATCAGCACAGAGGCCCTCCGGGGCGAGCAGTACTTC,CAISTEALRGEQYF
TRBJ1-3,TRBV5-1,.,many,TGCGCCAGCAGCGCGCCAGGATCCTCTGGAAACACCATATATTTT,CASSAPGSSGNTIYF
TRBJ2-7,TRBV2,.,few,TGTGCCACCCTTTGGGCAGAAGGGGGTGAGCAGTACTTC,CATLWAEGGEQYF
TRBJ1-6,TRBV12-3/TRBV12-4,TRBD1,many,TGTGCCAGCAGTTTGGGATCAGGGGGGAGCTCACCCCTCCACTTT,CASSLGSGGSSPLHF
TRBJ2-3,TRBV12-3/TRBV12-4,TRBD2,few,TGTGCCAGCAGTCTGACTAGCGGGGGGACAGATACGCAGTATTTT,CASSLTSGGTDTQYF
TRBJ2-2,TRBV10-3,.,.,TGTGCCATCAGTGACGGGGGATCGGACACCGGGGAGCTGTTTTTT,CAISDGGSDTGELFF
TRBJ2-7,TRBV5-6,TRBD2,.,TGTGCCAGCAGCAGGACTAGCTCCGGCTACGAGCAGTACTTC,CASSRTSSGYEQYF
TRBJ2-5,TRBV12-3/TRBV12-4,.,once,TGTGCCAGCAGTCCAGACGGAGAACAGCCCCAGTACTTC,CASSPDGEQPQYF
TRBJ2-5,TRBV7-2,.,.,TGTGCCAGCAGCTTAGGGAATCAGCCCCAAGAGACCCAGTACTTC,CASSLGNQPQETQYF
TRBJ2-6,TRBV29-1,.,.,TGCAGCGCCCGGGACACCCGTTACTCTGGGGCCAACGTCCTGACTTTC,CSARDTRYSGANVLTF
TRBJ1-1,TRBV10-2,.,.,TGCGCCAGCAGTGCGACGAAACCGGGGCTCGAAGCTTTCTTT,CASSATKPGLEAFF
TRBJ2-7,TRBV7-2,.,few,TGTGCCACCGCCCCAGCGGTAAGCTACGAGCAGTACTTC,CATAPAVSYEQYF
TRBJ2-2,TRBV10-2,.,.,TGTGCCAGCAGGGACTCCCCAGACAACTACGGCACCGGGGAGCTGTTTTTT,CASRDSPDNYGTGELFF
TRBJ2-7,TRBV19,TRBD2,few,TGTGCCAGCACTAAAACTAGCGGAGGTACCTACGAGCAGTACTTC,CASTKTSGGTYEQYF
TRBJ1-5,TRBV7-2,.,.,TGTGCCAGCACCAGGACGGTACAGCCCCAGCATTTT,CASTRTVQPQHF
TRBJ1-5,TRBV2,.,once,TGTGCCAGCAGTGCTAGAGGGGGAGGGAGGGAGCCCCAGCATTTT,CASSARGGGREPQHF
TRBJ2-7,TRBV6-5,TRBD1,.,TGTGCCAGCAGTCGAATTGGACAGGGGATACAGACGTACGAGCAGTACTTC,CASSRIGQGIQTYEQYF
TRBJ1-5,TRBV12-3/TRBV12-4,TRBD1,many,TGTGCCAGCGGTACGGACAGGGTGCGTCAGCCCCAGCATTTT,CASGTDRVRQPQHF
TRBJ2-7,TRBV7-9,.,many,TGTGCCAGCAGCCCCCGGGGAGCATCCTACGAGCAGTACTTC,CASSPRGASYEQYF
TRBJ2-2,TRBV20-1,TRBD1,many,TGCAGTGCTAGGGGGACAGGGTTGACCGGGGAGCTGTTTTTT,CSARGTGLTGELFF
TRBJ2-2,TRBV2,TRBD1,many,TGTGCCTGCGCTACGGGACAGGGGAGCACCGGGGAGCTGTTTTTT,CACATGQGSTGELFF
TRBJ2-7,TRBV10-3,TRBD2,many,TGTGCCATCAGCCGGACTAGCGGGAGTCAATACGAGCAGTACTTC,CAISRTSGSQYEQYF
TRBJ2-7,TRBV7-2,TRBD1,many,TGTGCCAGCAGCTCCGAGAGACAGGGCCTCTCCTACGAGCAGTACTTC,CASSSERQGLSYEQYF
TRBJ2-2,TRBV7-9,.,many,TGTGCCAGCAGTGGATTGGTATTGAACACCGGGGAGCTGTTTTTT,CASSGLVLNTGELFF
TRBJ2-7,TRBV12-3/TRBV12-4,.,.,TGTGCCAGCAGTTCTGAGGTGTTAGACTACGAGCAGTACTTC,CASSSEVLDYEQYF
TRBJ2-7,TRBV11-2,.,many,TGTGCCAGCAGCTTCAGTCCCTACGAGCAGTACTTC,CASSFSPYEQYF
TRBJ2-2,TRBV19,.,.,TGTGCCAGTAGTATCTGGGGTGCGGGGGAGCTGTTTTTT,CASSIWGAGELFF
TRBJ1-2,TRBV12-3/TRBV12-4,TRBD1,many,TGTGCCAGCAGTTTGGGGACAGGGGCTGCGCAGTGGGGCTACACCTTC,CASSLGTGAAQWGYTF